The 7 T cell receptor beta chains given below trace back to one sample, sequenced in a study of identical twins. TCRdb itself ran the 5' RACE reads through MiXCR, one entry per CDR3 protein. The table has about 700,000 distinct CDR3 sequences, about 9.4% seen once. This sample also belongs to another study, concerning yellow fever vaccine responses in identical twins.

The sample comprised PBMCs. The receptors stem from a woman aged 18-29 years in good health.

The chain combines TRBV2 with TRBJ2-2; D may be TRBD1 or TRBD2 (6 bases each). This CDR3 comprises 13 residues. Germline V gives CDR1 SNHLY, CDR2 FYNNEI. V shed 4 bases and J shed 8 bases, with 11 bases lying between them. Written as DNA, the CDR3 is TGTGCCAGCAGTGGAACAGGGAGGGGGGAGCTGTTTTTT. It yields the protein CASSGTGRGELFF.

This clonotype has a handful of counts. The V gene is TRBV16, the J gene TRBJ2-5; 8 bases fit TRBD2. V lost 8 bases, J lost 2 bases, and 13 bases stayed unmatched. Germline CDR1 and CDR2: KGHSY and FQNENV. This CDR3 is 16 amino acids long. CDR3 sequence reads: CASRRGGSGTQETQYF. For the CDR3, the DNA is TGTGCCAGCCGAAGAGGGGGTAGCGGGACGCAAGAGACCCAGTACTTC.

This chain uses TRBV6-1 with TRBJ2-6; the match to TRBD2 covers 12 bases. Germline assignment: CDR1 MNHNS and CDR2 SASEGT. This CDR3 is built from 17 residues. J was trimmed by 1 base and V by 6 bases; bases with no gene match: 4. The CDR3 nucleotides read TGTGCCAGCAGGATGGGGACTAGCGGGTCTGGGGCCAACGTCCTGACTTTC. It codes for CASRMGTSGSGANVLTF.

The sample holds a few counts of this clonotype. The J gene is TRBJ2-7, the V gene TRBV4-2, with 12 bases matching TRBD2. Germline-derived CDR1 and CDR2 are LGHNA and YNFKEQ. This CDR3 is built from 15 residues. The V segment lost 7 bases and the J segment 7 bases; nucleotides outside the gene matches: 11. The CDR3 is CASTTDRTSGKEQYF. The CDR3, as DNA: TGTGCCAGCACAACGGATCGGACTAGCGGGAAGGAGCAGTACTTC.

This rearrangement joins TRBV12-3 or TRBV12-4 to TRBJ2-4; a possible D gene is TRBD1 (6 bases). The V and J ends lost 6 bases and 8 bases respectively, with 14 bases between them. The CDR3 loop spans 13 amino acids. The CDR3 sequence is CASSRGQRDIQYF. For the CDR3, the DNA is TGTGCCAGCAGCCGCGGACAGAGGGACATTCAGTACTTC.

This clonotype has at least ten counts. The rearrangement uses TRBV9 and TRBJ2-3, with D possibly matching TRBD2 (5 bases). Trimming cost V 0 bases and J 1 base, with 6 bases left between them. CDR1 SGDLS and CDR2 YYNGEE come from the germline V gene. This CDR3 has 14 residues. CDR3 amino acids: CASSVDGGTDTQYF. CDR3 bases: TGTGCCAGCAGCGTAGACGGGGGCACAGATACGCAGTATTTT.

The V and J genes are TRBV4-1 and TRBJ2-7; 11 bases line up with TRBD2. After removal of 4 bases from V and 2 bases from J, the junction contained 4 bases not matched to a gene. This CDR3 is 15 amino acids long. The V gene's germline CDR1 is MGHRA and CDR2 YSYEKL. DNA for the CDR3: TGCGCCAGCAGCCCGGGACTAGCGGACACCTACGAGCAGTACTTC. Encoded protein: CASSPGLADTYEQYF.